This T cell receptor (beta chain) was found in a study of blood T cell repertoires in COVID-19. Background on the study: Samples came from the United States, Italy and Spain, spanning acute and convalescent COVID-19.

Clinical histories supplied by participants themselves formed the basis of cohort assignment. As handled by the study authors: Nucleated cell number was recorded as an estimate derived from reference gene primer amplification. The table came from immunoSEQ multiplex PCR; TCRdb's copy has only in-frame clones and leaves some out. The DNA was the basis for D and trimming; V, J and clone size are from that table. This repertoire shows 250,000 or so clones, about 80% found once; its top ten account for 3.4%. This clonotype was sampled from a man aged 50 to 59 who had recovered from COVID-19. Sequences were obtained from PBMCs or T cells enriched from blood (not recorded which).

This chain's CDR3 is CSVGQGGAYEQYF. CDR3 in DNA: TGCAGCGTTGGACAGGGTGGTGCGTACGAGCAGTACTTC. The chain is built from TRBV29-1 and TRBJ2-7; 7 bases map to TRBD1. The length of the CDR3 is 13 residues. Per germline, CDR1 SQVTM and CDR2 ANQGSEA. V lost 4 bases and J lost 4; bases outside the gene matches: 7.